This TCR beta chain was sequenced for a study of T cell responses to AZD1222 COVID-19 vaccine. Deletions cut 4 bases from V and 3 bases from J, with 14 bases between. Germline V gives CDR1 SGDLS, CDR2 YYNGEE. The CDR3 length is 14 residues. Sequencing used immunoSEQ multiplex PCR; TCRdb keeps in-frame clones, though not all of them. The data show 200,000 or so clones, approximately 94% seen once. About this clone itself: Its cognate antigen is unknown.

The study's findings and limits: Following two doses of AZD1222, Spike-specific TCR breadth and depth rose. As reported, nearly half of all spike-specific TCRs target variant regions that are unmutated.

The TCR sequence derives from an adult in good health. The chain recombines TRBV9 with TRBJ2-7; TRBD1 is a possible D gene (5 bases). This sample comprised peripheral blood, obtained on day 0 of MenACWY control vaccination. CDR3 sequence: CASSPGSGLYEQYF. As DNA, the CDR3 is TGTGCCAGCAGCCCGGGCTCAGGGCTCTACGAGCAGTACTTC. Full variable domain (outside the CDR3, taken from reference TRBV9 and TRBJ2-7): DSGVTQTPKHLITATGQRVTLRCSPRSGDLSVYWYQQSLDQGLQFLIQYYNGEERAKGNILERFSAQQFPDLHSELNLSSLELGDSALYFCASSPGSGLYEQYFGPGTRLTVT.